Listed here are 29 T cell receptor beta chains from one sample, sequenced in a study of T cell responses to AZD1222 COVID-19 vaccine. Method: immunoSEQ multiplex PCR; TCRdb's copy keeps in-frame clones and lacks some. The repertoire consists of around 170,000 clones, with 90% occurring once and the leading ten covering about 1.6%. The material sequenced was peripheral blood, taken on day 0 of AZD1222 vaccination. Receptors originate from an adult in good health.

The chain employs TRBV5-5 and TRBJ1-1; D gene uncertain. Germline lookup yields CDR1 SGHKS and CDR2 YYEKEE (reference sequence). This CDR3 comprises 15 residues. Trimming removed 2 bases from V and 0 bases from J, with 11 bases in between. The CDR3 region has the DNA TGTGCCAGCAGCTTTGTTACCAGCTTGAACACTGAAGCTTTCTTT. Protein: CASSFVTSLNTEAFF.

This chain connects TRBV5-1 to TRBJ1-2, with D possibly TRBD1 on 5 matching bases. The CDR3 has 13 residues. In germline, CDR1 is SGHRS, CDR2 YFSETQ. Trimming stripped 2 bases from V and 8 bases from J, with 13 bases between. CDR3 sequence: CASSFDRGRGYTF. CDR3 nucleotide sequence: TGCGCCAGCAGCTTTGATAGGGGCCGAGGCTACACCTTC.

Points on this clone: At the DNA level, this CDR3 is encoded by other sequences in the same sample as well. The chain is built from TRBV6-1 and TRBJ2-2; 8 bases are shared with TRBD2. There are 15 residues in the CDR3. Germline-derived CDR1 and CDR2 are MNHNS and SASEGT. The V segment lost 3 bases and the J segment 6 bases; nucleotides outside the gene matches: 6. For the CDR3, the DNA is TGTGCCAGCAGTGAGAGTAGCGGGGAATCCGGGGAGCTGTTTTTT. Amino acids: CASSESSGESGELFF.

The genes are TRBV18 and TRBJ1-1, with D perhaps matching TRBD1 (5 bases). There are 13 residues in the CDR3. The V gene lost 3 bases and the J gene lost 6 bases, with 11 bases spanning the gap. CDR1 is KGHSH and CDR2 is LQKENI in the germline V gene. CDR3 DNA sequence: TGTGCCAGCTCACCCTCACAGGAGGCTGAAGCTTTCTTT. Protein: CASSPSQEAEAFF. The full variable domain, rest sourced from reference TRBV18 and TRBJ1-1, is NAGVMQNPRHLVRRRGQEARLRCSPMKGHSHVYWYRQLPEEGLKFMVYLQKENIIDESGMPKERFSAEFPKEGPSILRIQQVVRGDSAAYFCASSPSQEAEAFFGQGTRLTVV.

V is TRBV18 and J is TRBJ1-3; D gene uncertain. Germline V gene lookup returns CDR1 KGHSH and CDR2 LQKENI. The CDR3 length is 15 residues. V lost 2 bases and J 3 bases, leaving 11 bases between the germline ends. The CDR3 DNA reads TGTGCCAGCTCACCATCGAAGGGCGATGGAAACACCATATATTTT. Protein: CASSPSKGDGNTIYF.

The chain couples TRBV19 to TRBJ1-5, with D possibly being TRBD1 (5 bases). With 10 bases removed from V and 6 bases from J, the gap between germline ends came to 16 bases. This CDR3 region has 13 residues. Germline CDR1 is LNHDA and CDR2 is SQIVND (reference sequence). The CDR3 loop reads CATSGARIQPQHF. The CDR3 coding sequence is TGTGCCACGTCCGGGGCGAGGATTCAGCCCCAGCATTTT. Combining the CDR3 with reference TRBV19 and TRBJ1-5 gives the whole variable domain DGGITQSPKYLFRKEGQNVTLSCEQNLNHDAMYWYRQDPGQGLRLIYYSQIVNDFQKGDIAEGYSVSREKKESFPLTVTSAQKNPTAFYLCATSGARIQPQHFGDGTRLSIL.

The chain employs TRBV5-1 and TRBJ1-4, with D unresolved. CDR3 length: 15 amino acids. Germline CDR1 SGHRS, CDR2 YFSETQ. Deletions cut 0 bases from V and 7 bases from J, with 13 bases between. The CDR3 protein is CASSLVGKDGEKLFF. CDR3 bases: TGCGCCAGCAGCTTGGTAGGGAAAGATGGTGAAAAACTGTTTTTT.

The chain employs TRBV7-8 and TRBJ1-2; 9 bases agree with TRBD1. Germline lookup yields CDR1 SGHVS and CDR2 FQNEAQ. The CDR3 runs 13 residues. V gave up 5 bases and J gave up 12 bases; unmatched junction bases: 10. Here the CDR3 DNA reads TGTGCCAGCAGCCCCTGGACAGGGGAGTTCAACACCTTC. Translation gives CASSPWTGEFNTF.

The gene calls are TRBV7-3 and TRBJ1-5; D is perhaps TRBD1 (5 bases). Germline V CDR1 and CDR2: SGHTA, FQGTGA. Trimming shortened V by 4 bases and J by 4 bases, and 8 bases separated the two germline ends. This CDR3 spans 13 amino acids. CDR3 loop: CASSWGGNQPQHF. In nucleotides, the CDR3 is TGTGCCAGCAGCTGGGGGGGGAATCAGCCCCAGCATTTT. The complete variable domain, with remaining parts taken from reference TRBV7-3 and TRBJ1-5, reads GAGVSQTPSNKVTEKGKYVELRCDPISGHTALYWYRQSLGQGPEFLIYFQGTGAADDSGLPNDRFFAVRPEGSVSTLKIQRTERGDSAVYLCASSWGGNQPQHFGDGTRLSIL.

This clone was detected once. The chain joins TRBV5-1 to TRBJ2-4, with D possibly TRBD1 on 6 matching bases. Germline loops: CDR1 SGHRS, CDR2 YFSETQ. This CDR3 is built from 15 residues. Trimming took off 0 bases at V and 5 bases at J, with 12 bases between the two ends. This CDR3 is CASSLAGQGQNIQYF. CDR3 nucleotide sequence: TGCGCCAGCAGCTTGGCCGGGCAGGGGCAAAACATTCAGTACTTC.

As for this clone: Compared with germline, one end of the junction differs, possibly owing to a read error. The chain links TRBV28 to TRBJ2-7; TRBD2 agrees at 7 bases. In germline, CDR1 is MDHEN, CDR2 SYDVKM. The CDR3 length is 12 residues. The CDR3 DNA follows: TGTGCCAGCACCCCTGGTGTGGGGGGGGTAAACTTC. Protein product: CASTPGVGGVNF.

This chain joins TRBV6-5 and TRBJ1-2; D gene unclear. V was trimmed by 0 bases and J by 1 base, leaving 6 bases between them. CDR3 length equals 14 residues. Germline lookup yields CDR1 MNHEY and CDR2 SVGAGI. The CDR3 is CASSYSQINYGYTF. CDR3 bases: TGTGCCAGCAGTTACTCACAGATTAACTATGGCTACACCTTC.

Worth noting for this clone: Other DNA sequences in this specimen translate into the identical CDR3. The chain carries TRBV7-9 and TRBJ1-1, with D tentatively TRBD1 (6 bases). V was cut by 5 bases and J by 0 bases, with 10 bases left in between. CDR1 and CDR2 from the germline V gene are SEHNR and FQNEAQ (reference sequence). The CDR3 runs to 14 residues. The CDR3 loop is CASSLQGMNTEAFF. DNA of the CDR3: TGTGCCAGCAGCCTACAGGGCATGAACACTGAAGCTTTCTTT.

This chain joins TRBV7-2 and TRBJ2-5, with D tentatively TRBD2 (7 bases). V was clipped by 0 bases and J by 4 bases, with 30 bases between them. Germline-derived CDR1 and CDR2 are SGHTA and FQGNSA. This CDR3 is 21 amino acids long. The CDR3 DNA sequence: TGTGCCAGCAGCTTAGCGCAAAGGGGGGGGCTAACCCCGATAGGTTCAGAGACCCAGTACTTC. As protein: CASSLAQRGGLTPIGSETQYF.

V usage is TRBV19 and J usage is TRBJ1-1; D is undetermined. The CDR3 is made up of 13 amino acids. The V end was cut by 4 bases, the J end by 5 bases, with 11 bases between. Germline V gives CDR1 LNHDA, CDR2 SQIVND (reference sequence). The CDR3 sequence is CASSTTQRTEAFF. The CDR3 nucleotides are TGTGCCAGTAGTACGACTCAGAGGACTGAAGCTTTCTTT.

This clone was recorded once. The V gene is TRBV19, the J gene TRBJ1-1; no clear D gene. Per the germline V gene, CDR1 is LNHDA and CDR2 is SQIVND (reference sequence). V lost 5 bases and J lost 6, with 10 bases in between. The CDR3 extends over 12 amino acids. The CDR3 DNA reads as TGTGCCAGTAGTTCTCTCGGCGCTGAAGCTTTCTTT. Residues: CASSSLGAEAFF. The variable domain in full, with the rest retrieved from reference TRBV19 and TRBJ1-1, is DGGITQSPKYLFRKEGQNVTLSCEQNLNHDAMYWYRQDPGQGLRLIYYSQIVNDFQKGDIAEGYSVSREKKESFPLTVTSAQKNPTAFYLCASSSLGAEAFFGQGTRLTVV.

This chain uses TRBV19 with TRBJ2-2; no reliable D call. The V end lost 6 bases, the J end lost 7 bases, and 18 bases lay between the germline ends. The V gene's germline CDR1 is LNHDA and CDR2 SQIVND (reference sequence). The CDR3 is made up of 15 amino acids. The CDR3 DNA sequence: TGTGCCAGTAGACTATTTTCGGCCATCAGCGGGGAGCTGTTTTTT. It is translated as CASRLFSAISGELFF.

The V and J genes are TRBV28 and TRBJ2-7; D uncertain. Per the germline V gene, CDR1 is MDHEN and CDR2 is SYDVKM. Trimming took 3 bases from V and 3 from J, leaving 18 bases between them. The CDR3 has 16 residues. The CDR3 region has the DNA TGTGCCAGCAGTTTTTATACACAAATAACTAACTACGAGCAGTACTTC. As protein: CASSFYTQITNYEQYF.

The DNA of the CDR3 is TGTGCCAGCAGCATTCGACAGACCTACAATGAGCAGTTCTTC. It is translated as CASSIRQTYNEQFF. The chain uses TRBV11-2 and TRBJ2-1; D might be TRBD1 (5 bases). V was pared by 5 bases and J by 2 bases, with 10 bases between. CDR1 is SGHAT, CDR2 FQNNGV, per germline. CDR3 length equals 14 residues. Complete variable domain (other parts from reference TRBV11-2 and TRBJ2-1): EAGVAQSPRYKIIEKRQSVAFWCNPISGHATLYWYQQILGQGPKLLIQFQNNGVVDDSQLPKDRFSAERLKGVDSTLKIQPAKLEDSAVYLCASSIRQTYNEQFFGPGTRLTVL.

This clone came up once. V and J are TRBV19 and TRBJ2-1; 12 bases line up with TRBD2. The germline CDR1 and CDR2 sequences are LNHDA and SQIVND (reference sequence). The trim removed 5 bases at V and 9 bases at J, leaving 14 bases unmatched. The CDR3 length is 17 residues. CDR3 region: CASSSRTSGATGGEQFF. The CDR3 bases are TGTGCCAGTAGTTCCCGGACTAGCGGGGCCACAGGGGGTGAGCAGTTCTTC.

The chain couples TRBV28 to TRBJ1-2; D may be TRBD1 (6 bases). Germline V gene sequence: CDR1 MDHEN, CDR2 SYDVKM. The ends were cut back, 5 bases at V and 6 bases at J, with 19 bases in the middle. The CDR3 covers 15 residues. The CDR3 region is CASSAPWGGGDGYTF. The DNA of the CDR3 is TGTGCCAGCAGTGCCCCCTGGGGGGGCGGGGATGGCTACACCTTC.

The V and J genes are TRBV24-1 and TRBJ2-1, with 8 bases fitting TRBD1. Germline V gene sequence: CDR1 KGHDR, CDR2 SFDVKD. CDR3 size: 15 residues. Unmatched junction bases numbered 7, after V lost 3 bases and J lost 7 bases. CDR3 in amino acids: CATSDARGPKNEQFF. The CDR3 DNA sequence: TGTGCCACCAGTGATGCCAGGGGGCCGAAAAATGAGCAGTTCTTC.

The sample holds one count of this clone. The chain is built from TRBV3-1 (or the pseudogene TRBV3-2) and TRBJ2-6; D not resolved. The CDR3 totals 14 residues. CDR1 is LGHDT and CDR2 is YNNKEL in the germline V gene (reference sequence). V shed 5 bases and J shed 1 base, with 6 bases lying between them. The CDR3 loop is CASSSLSGANVLTF. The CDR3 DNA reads TGTGCCAGCAGCTCTTTATCTGGGGCCAACGTCCTGACTTTC.

The CDR3 sequence is CASSPRTAGTYEQYF. The DNA for the CDR3 is TGTGCCAGCAGCCCCCGGACAGCGGGTACCTACGAGCAGTACTTC. The chain recombines TRBV7-9 with TRBJ2-7; D tentatively reads TRBD1 or TRBD2 (6 bases each). V lost 5 bases and J lost 2, with 16 bases in between. Germline V CDR1 and CDR2: SEHNR, FQNEAQ (reference sequence). The CDR3 has 15 residues.

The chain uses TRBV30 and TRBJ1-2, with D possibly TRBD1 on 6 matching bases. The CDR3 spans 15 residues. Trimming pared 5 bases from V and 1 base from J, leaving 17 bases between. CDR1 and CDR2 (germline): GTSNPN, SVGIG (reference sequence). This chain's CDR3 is CAWGMGTHGNYGYTF. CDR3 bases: TGTGCCTGGGGGATGGGGACACACGGTAACTATGGCTACACCTTC.

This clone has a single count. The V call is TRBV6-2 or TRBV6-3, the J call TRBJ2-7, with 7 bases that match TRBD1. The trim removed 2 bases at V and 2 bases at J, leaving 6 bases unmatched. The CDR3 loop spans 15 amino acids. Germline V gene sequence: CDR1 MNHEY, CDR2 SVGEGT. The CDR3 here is CASSYGQATTYEQYF. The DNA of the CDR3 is TGTGCCAGCAGTTACGGACAGGCCACAACCTACGAGCAGTACTTC.

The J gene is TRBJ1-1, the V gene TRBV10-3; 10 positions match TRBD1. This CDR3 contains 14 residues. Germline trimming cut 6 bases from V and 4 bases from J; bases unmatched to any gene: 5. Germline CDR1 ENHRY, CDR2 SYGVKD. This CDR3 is CAIRGQGQSTEAFF. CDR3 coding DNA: TGTGCCATCAGGGGACAGGGGCAATCCACTGAAGCTTTCTTT.

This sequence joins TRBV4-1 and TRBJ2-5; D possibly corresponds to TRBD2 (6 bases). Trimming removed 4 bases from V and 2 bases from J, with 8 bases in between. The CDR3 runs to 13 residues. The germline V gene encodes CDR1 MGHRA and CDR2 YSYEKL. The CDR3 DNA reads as TGCGCCAGCAGCCTGGGACTGCAAGAGACCCAGTACTTC. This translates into CASSLGLQETQYF.

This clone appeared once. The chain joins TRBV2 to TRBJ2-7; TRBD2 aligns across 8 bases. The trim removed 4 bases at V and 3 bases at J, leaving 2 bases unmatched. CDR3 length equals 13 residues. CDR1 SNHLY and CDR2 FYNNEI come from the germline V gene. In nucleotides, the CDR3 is TGTGCCAGCAGTGGGGGACTAGACTACGAGCAGTACTTC. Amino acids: CASSGGLDYEQYF.